This T cell receptor beta chain appears in the sequencing data of a study of cytomegalovirus exposure and HLA in healthy donors. The PCR was carried out with 60 Vbeta primers and 13 Jbeta primers. Produced via immunoSEQ multiplex PCR; TCRdb's table is partial and in-frame only. The sample lists about 130,000 clones, around 83% seen once, with around 8.1% in the top ten. Germline-derived CDR1 and CDR2 are MDHEN and SYDVKM. This CDR3 region has 15 residues. J lost 5 bases, V lost 2 bases, and 5 bases had no gene match. Sequences were obtained from PBMCs. This sequence was found in a woman aged 45-65 years in good health and CMV-seropositive. The rearrangement links TRBV28 to TRBJ2-2; the match to TRBD2 covers 7 bases. CDR3 in amino acids: CASSLGRAGTGELFF. The CDR3 nucleotides are TGTGCCAGCAGTTTAGGGAGGGCCGGGACCGGGGAGCTGTTTTTT.